This T cell receptor (beta chain) was retrieved from a study of blood T cell repertoires in COVID-19. Study as a whole: From T cells, B-cell-depleted T cells, or PBMCs came the material, which was cDNA or gDNA.

V lost 4 bases, J lost 2 bases, and 8 bases lay in between. Germline CDR1 is ENHRY and CDR2 is SYGVKD. There are 14 residues in the CDR3. Per the authors' pipeline: Estimation of nucleated cell counts was performed using reference gene primer amplification. Here immunoSEQ multiplex PCR was the method, and the copy in TCRdb shows in-frame clones only, minus some. The V and J calls and clone size come from that table; D and trimming were worked out from the DNA. The sample has 55,000 to 70,000 clones, approximately 82% seen once. The source is an elderly woman with acute or convalescent COVID-19. The chain employs TRBV10-3 and TRBJ2-2; possibly TRBD2 for D (5 bases). Sequencing input: peripheral blood. The CDR3 bases are TGTGCCATCAGTGCCAGGACTAACACCGGGGAGCTGTTTTTT. The encoded protein is CAISARTNTGELFF.